A single sample gave rise to the 20 T cell receptor beta chains below, sequenced in a study of response to subunit inactivated influenza vaccine. TCRdb processed the RT-PCR reads anew with MiXCR; each CDR3 protein has one entry. The sample includes 400,000 to 650,000 distinct CDR3 sequences, 6.5% to 8% of them seen just once. Sequencing was performed on PBMCs from blood, taken less than 30 months after vaccination. The receptors here all came from a man in his fifties or sixties who received an inactivated influenza vaccine.

This clonotype was seen only a few times. This sequence joins TRBV20-1 and TRBJ2-3, with D perhaps matching TRBD1 (5 bases). Between the trimmed V and J ends, which lost 3 bases and 2 bases, there was a span of 12 bases. The germline gives CDR1 DFQATT, CDR2 SNEGSKA (reference sequence). The CDR3 consists of 14 residues. The CDR3 loop is CSASRQYFTDTQYF. CDR3 DNA: TGCAGTGCTAGTAGACAGTACTTCACAGATACGCAGTATTTT.

A note on this clonotype: A much larger clone sits a single nucleotide away, making a read error possible. The CDR3 DNA reads TGCGCCAGCAGCCAAGGCACAAGGACGGGCAATCAGCCCCAGCATTTT. Translating gives CASSQGTRTGNQPQHF. V is TRBV4-3 and J is TRBJ1-5; D remains ambiguous. The germline V and J ends were trimmed by 1 base and 2 bases, with 12 bases remaining between them. Germline lookup yields CDR1 LGHNA and CDR2 YSLEER. The CDR3 runs to 16 residues.

This clonotype was seen a handful of times. The chain carries TRBV4-2 and TRBJ2-3, with 15 bases matching TRBD2. This CDR3 spans 17 amino acids. V lost 2 bases and J lost 3; bases outside the gene matches: 3. Germline CDR1 is LGHNA and CDR2 is YNFKEQ. The CDR3 here is CASSQRTSGGVTDTQYF. The CDR3 DNA reads TGTGCCAGCAGCCAAAGGACTAGCGGGGGGGTAACAGATACGCAGTATTTT.

This clonotype was counted only a few times. V gene TRBV7-9 combines with J gene TRBJ2-5, with D perhaps being TRBD1 or TRBD2 (6 bases each). The germline gives CDR1 SEHNR, CDR2 FQNEAQ (reference sequence). CDR3 size: 17 residues. Trimming left V 4 bases short and J 9 bases short, with 27 bases between. The CDR3 DNA reads TGTGCCAGCAGCTATGGGGGGCCGACAGGAATCGTGGGGGCCCAGTACTTC. It is translated as CASSYGGPTGIVGAQYF.

This clonotype showed up many times. The J gene is TRBJ2-5, the V gene TRBV20-1; D may correspond to TRBD1 or TRBD2 (5 bases each). Trimming took off 4 bases at V and 5 bases at J, with 20 bases between the two ends. The CDR3 has 15 amino acids. Germline loops: CDR1 DFQATT, CDR2 SNEGSKA (reference sequence). Here the CDR3 reads CSAILAGDAKETQYF. Here the CDR3 DNA reads TGCAGTGCTATCCTGGCCGGGGACGCGAAGGAGACCCAGTACTTC.

This clonotype showed up just a few times. The chain couples TRBV15 to TRBJ1-1; D is possibly TRBD1 (6 bases). Germline CDR1 is LNHNV and CDR2 is YYDKDF (reference sequence). Trimming removed 0 bases from V and 0 bases from J, with 8 bases in between. The CDR3 sequence is 15 residues long. The CDR3 protein is CATSRDRGMNTEAFF. The CDR3 region has the DNA TGTGCCACCAGCAGAGATAGGGGGATGAACACTGAAGCTTTCTTT.

This clonotype was observed a handful of times. This chain connects TRBV6-1 to TRBJ2-2; 7 bases match TRBD1. V dropped 6 bases and J dropped 7; count of bases not matched to a gene: 11. This CDR3 has 15 amino acids. The germline CDR1 and CDR2 sequences are MNHNS and SASEGT. As DNA, the CDR3 is TGTGCCAGCAGGAGTAACAGGGGATCAGGCGGGGAGCTGTTTTTT. Protein sequence: CASRSNRGSGGELFF.

There are many counts of this clonotype. The chain combines TRBV28 with TRBJ2-2, with a weak D call TRBD2 (6 bases). This CDR3 has 16 residues. Germline V gene lookup returns CDR1 MDHEN and CDR2 SYDVKM. V was trimmed by 0 bases and J by 5 bases, leaving 13 bases between them. DNA of the CDR3: TGTGCCAGCAGTTTATGGGGGGGACGGGATACCGGGGAGCTGTTTTTT. Its protein is CASSLWGGRDTGELFF.

The chain's CDR3 is CASSAGGKGEQFF. The CDR3 coding sequence is TGCGCCAGCAGTGCCGGGGGTAAGGGTGAGCAGTTCTTC. The chain combines TRBV10-1 with TRBJ2-1; weak D call: TRBD2 (6 bases). The V gene's germline CDR1 is WNHNN and CDR2 SYGVQD (reference sequence). The CDR3 consists of 13 residues. With 4 bases removed from V and 9 bases from J, the gap between germline ends came to 13 bases.

This clonotype was found a few times. V usage is TRBV20-1 and J usage is TRBJ1-2, with TRBD1 matching 8 bases. The CDR3 is 12 amino acids. Germline values: CDR1 DFQATT, CDR2 SNEGSKA (reference sequence). V dropped 7 bases and J dropped 2; count of bases not matched to a gene: 3. The chain's CDR3 is CSGWTGNYGYTF. The CDR3 DNA reads TGCAGTGGTTGGACAGGGAACTATGGCTACACCTTC.

This clonotype has ten or more counts. V is TRBV5-5 and J is TRBJ2-1, with D perhaps matching TRBD2 (5 bases). This CDR3 region has 16 residues. Trimming stripped 4 bases from V and 3 bases from J, with 17 bases between. From germline, CDR1 is SGHKS and CDR2 YYEKEE (reference sequence). This chain's CDR3 is CASSVRLSGNYNEQFF. CDR3 DNA: TGTGCCAGCAGCGTGCGACTCTCCGGGAACTACAATGAGCAGTTCTTC.

This clonotype was detected many times. The V call is TRBV30, the J call TRBJ2-2; 8 positions match TRBD2. The V gene end was trimmed by 3 bases and the J gene end by 6 bases; junction bases not matched to a gene: 6. CDR3 length equals 14 residues. The V gene's germline CDR1 is GTSNPN and CDR2 SVGIG (reference sequence). This CDR3 reads CAWRRLAIPGELFF. The CDR3 DNA reads TGTGCCTGGAGAAGACTAGCGATACCCGGGGAGCTGTTTTTT.

The rearrangement joins TRBV11-2 to TRBJ2-1; D gene ambiguous. The CDR3 sequence is 15 residues long. Germline CDR1 SGHAT, CDR2 FQNNGV. Trimming pared 3 bases from V and 8 bases from J, leaving 17 bases between. The CDR3 region has the DNA TGTGCCAGCAGCTTGGCCTATAGCTCTTGGGATGAGCAGTTCTTC. Its protein product is CASSLAYSSWDEQFF.

This clonotype was recorded at least ten times. The rearrangement joins TRBV28 to TRBJ2-3; the D gene is possibly TRBD2 (5 bases). The length of the CDR3 is 15 residues. Germline V CDR1 and CDR2: MDHEN, SYDVKM. Trimming removed 6 bases at V and 3 bases at J, with 16 bases between. CDR3 sequence: CASRTLGVGTDTQYF. CDR3 DNA: TGTGCCAGCAGAACCCTCGGGGTTGGAACAGATACGCAGTATTTT.

In its sample, this clonotype was seen many times. The J gene is TRBJ2-7, the V gene TRBV5-1; 7 nucleotides align to TRBD2. This CDR3 is built from 15 residues. The ends lost 2 bases at V and 4 bases at J; junction bases unmatched: 9. Germline V gene sequence: CDR1 SGHRS, CDR2 YFSETQ. Written as DNA, the CDR3 is TGCGCCAGCAGCTTAGCTAGCGGAACCGGTTACGAGCAGTACTTC. Translation: CASSLASGTGYEQYF. The variable domain in full, completed from reference TRBV5-1 and TRBJ2-7, reads KAGVTQTPRYLIKTRGQQVTLSCSPISGHRSVSWYQQTPGQGLQFLFEYFSETQRNKGNFPGRFSGRQFSNSRSEMNVSTLELGDSALYLCASSLASGTGYEQYFGPGTRLTVT.

This chain links TRBV2 with TRBJ2-5, with 8 nucleotides matching TRBD2. J was trimmed by 5 bases and V by 7 bases; bases with no gene match: 6. This CDR3 has 13 residues. From germline, CDR1 is SNHLY and CDR2 FYNNEI. The CDR3 reads CASIGGGLETQYF. The CDR3 DNA reads TGTGCCAGCATAGGCGGGGGGCTTGAGACCCAGTACTTC. The variable domain in full, with the rest retrieved from reference TRBV2 and TRBJ2-5, is EPEVTQTPSHQVTQMGQEVILRCVPISNHLYFYWYRQILGQKVEFLVSFYNNEISEKSEIFDDQFSVERPDGSNFTLKIRSTKLEDSAMYFCASIGGGLETQYFGPGTRLLVL.

This clonotype occurred many times. The rearrangement links TRBV14 to TRBJ2-7; D is unresolved. Germline CDR1 reads SGHDN; CDR2 reads FVKESK. V shed 0 bases and J shed 2 bases, with 11 bases lying between them. The CDR3 is 15 amino acids. The CDR3 protein is CASSQDKVRTYEQYF. CDR3 DNA: TGTGCCAGCAGCCAAGATAAGGTCCGAACCTACGAGCAGTACTTC.

This clonotype has just a few counts. The rearrangement joins TRBV4-2 to TRBJ1-6; 7 bases map to TRBD1. CDR3 length: 14 residues. Germline V gives CDR1 LGHNA, CDR2 YNFKEQ. Germline trimming cut 0 bases from V and 10 bases from J; bases unmatched to any gene: 3. In DNA, the CDR3 is TGTGCCAGCAGCCAAGAGACAGGGTTCTCACCCCTCCACTTT. It is translated as CASSQETGFSPLHF.

This clonotype was seen a few times. The chain is built from TRBV12-3 or TRBV12-4 and TRBJ2-7; the D gene is possibly TRBD1 (6 bases). The CDR3 has 14 amino acids. Trimming left V 7 bases short and J 3 bases short, with 16 bases between. The CDR3 DNA sequence: TGTGCCAGCAAACTACCGGGACAAAACTACGAGCAGTACTTC. It codes for CASKLPGQNYEQYF.

As DNA, the CDR3 is TGCAGTGTTCAGGGTCTCCGAACTAATGAAAAACTGTTTTTT. Translating gives CSVQGLRTNEKLFF. This chain uses TRBV20-1 with TRBJ1-4; D possibly corresponds to TRBD1 (5 bases). Trimming took off 7 bases at V and 1 base at J, with 13 bases between the two ends. The CDR3 extends over 14 amino acids. Germline CDR1 is DFQATT and CDR2 is SNEGSKA (reference sequence).